Listed below are T cell receptor beta chains from one sample, sequenced in a study of technical replicates of blood from several donors. Assay used: immunoSEQ multiplex PCR; TCRdb lists only in-frame clones, some missing. This table has approximately 87,000 clones, about 95% appearing once. The sample comprised T cells isolated from PBMCs. These receptors were obtained from a human donor in good health. The conserved cysteine and the conserved F or W are not part of the CDR3 here.

len: 13; v_gene: TRBV19; CDR3aa: ASSIEGGIYNEQF
len: 12; v_gene: TRBV4-2; CDR3aa: ASSPGGSGETQY
len: 13; v_gene: TRBV10-2; CDR3aa: ASTPSGPFAGELF
len: 13; v_gene: TRBV19; CDR3aa: ASSIGAGRVTEAF
len: 15; v_gene: TRBV14; CDR3aa: ASSQWSERELGDTQY
len: 15; v_gene: TRBV5-4; CDR3aa: ASSLWSAGQGGNTIY
len: 10; v_gene: TRBV30; CDR3aa: AWRGSRDEQY
len: 13; v_gene: TRBV27; CDR3aa: ASSLGRMSTDTQY
len: 11; v_gene: TRBV6-1; CDR3aa: ASSNGGGYEQY
len: 10; v_gene: TRBV19; CDR3aa: ASRTENQPQH
len: 13; v_gene: TRBV9; CDR3aa: ASSVSGRENTEAF
len: 13; v_gene: TRBV5-5; CDR3aa: ASSFQPTSTDTQY
len: 15; v_gene: TRBV7-8; CDR3aa: ASSLGIGGGSPNGYT
len: 13; v_gene: TRBV6-5; CDR3aa: ASSWDRRSTDTQY
len: 14; v_gene: TRBV9; CDR3aa: ASSVTGGVSGNTIY
len: 13; v_gene: TRBV27; CDR3aa: ASSPRTGGDYGYT
len: 11; v_gene: TRBV6-5; CDR3aa: ATGDRSSYEQY
len: 17; v_gene: TRBV4-2; CDR3aa: ASSPRVGQQVGVWYGYT
len: 12; v_gene: TRBV29-1; CDR3aa: SVPPRPRDTEAF
len: 14; v_gene: TRBV28; CDR3aa: ASSPLPSGSINEQF
len: 12; v_gene: TRBV6-5; CDR3aa: ASSYGESGLEQF
len: 13; v_gene: TRBV6-5; CDR3aa: ASNLGPGENTEAF
len: 14; v_gene: TRBV4-3; CDR3aa: ASSQVLGGSGNTIY
len: 13; v_gene: TRBV27; CDR3aa: ASSLRAASYNEQF
len: 13; v_gene: TRBV29-1; CDR3aa: SVDYGVGISTEAF
len: 12; v_gene: TRBV7-2; CDR3aa: ASSEEGHYNEQF
len: 13; v_gene: TRBV6-4; CDR3aa: ASSPGKLLNTEAF
len: 13; v_gene: TRBV11-3; CDR3aa: ASSSEDASRQTQY
len: 13; v_gene: TRBV6-6; CDR3aa: ASSYWGGATDTQY
len: 11; v_gene: TRBV5-1; CDR3aa: ASTLLSYNEQF
len: 14; v_gene: TRBV27; CDR3aa: ASSRTGETGANVLT
len: 11; v_gene: TRBV9; CDR3aa: ASSPSASGEAF
len: 12; v_gene: TRBV7-2; CDR3aa: ASSYTGSLEEQY
len: 17; v_gene: TRBV28; CDR3aa: ASSFPSILAGEAEDTQY
len: 15; v_gene: TRBV19; CDR3aa: ASSISKRNTRPTEAF
len: 11; v_gene: TRBV2; CDR3aa: ASSLGVNTEAF
len: 10; v_gene: TRBV28; CDR3aa: ASIGPNTEAF
len: 13; v_gene: TRBV27; CDR3aa: ASSLSLGGEDTQY
len: 13; v_gene: TRBV27; CDR3aa: ASSTRKGGGEGAF
len: 14; v_gene: TRBV25-1; CDR3aa: ASRREDGILTGELF
len: 15; v_gene: TRBV9; CDR3aa: ASSVVAGVKATGELF
len: 12; v_gene: TRBV29-1; CDR3aa: SGETSFFTDTQY
len: 11; v_gene: TRBV30; CDR3aa: AWRTSGSETQY
len: 14; v_gene: TRBV28; CDR3aa: ASTDPGEGMATEAF
len: 13; v_gene: TRBV7-9; CDR3aa: ASSLSTGGSYEQY
len: 12; v_gene: TRBV5-4; CDR3aa: ASSLVGEGNTIY
len: 16; v_gene: TRBV11-2; CDR3aa: ASSLGLAGRPSTDTQY
len: 11; v_gene: TRBV9; CDR3aa: ASSGANTGELF
len: 12; v_gene: TRBV2; CDR3aa: ASRQGASTGELF
len: 15; v_gene: TRBV7-2; CDR3aa: ASSLGSLAGGGDTQY
len: 13; v_gene: TRBV4-3; CDR3aa: ASSQVWPPGEKLF
len: 12; v_gene: TRBV6-4; CDR3aa: ASSERLDRSEQY
len: 11; v_gene: TRBV5-1; CDR3aa: ASSLADFTEAF